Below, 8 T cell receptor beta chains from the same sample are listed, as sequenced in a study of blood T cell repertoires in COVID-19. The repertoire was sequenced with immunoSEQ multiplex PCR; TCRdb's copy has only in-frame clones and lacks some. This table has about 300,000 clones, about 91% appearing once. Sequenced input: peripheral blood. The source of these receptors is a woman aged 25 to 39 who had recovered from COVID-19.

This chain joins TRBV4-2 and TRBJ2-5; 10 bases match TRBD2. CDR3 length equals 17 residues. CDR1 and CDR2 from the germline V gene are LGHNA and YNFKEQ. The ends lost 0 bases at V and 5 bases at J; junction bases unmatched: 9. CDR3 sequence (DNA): TGTGCCAGCAGCCAAGAGATGGGACTAGCGATCGGGGAGACCCAGTACTTC. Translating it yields CASSQEMGLAIGETQYF.

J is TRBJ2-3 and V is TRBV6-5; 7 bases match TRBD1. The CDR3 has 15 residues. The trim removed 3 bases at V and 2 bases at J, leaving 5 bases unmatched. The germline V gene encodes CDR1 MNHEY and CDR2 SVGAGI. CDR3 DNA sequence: TGTGCCAGCAGTTATAGAGGGGGCGTCACAGATACGCAGTATTTT. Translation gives CASSYRGGVTDTQYF.

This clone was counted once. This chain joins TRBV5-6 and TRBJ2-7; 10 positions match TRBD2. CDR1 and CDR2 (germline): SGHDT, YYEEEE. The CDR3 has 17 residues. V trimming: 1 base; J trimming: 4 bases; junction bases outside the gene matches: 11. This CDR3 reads CASSLLAGVPGKYEQYF. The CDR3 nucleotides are TGTGCCAGCAGCTTGCTAGCGGGGGTTCCTGGGAAATACGAGCAGTACTTC.

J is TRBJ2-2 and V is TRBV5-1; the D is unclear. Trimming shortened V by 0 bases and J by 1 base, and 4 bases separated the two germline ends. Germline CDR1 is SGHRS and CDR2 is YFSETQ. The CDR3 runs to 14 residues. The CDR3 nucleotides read TGCGCCAGCAGCTTGGATATGAACACCGGGGAGCTGTTTTTT. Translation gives CASSLDMNTGELFF.

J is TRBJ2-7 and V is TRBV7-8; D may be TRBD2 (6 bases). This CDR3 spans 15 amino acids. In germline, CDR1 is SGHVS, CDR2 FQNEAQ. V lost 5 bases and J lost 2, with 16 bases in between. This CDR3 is CASSGTRGSPYEQYF. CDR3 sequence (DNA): TGTGCCAGCAGCGGAACGCGGGGCAGTCCCTACGAGCAGTACTTC.

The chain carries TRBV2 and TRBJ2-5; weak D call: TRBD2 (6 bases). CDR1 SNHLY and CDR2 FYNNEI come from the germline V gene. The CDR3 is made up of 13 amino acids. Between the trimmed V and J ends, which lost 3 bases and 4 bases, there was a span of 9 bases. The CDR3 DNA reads TGTGCCAGCAGTGATGGGGGGTCAGAGACCCAGTACTTC. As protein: CASSDGGSETQYF.

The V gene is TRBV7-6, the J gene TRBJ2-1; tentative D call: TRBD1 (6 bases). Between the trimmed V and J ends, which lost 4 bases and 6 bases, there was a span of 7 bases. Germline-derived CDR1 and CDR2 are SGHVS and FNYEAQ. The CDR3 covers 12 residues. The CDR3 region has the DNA TGTGCCAGCAGCTCACAGGGCAATGAGCAGTTCTTC. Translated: CASSSQGNEQFF.

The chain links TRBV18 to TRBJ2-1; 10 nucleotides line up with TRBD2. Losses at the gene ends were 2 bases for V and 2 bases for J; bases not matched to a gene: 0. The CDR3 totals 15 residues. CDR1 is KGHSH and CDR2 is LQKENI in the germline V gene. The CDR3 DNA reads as TGTGCCAGCTCACCAAGCGGGGGGGCCTACAATGAGCAGTTCTTC. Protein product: CASSPSGGAYNEQFF.